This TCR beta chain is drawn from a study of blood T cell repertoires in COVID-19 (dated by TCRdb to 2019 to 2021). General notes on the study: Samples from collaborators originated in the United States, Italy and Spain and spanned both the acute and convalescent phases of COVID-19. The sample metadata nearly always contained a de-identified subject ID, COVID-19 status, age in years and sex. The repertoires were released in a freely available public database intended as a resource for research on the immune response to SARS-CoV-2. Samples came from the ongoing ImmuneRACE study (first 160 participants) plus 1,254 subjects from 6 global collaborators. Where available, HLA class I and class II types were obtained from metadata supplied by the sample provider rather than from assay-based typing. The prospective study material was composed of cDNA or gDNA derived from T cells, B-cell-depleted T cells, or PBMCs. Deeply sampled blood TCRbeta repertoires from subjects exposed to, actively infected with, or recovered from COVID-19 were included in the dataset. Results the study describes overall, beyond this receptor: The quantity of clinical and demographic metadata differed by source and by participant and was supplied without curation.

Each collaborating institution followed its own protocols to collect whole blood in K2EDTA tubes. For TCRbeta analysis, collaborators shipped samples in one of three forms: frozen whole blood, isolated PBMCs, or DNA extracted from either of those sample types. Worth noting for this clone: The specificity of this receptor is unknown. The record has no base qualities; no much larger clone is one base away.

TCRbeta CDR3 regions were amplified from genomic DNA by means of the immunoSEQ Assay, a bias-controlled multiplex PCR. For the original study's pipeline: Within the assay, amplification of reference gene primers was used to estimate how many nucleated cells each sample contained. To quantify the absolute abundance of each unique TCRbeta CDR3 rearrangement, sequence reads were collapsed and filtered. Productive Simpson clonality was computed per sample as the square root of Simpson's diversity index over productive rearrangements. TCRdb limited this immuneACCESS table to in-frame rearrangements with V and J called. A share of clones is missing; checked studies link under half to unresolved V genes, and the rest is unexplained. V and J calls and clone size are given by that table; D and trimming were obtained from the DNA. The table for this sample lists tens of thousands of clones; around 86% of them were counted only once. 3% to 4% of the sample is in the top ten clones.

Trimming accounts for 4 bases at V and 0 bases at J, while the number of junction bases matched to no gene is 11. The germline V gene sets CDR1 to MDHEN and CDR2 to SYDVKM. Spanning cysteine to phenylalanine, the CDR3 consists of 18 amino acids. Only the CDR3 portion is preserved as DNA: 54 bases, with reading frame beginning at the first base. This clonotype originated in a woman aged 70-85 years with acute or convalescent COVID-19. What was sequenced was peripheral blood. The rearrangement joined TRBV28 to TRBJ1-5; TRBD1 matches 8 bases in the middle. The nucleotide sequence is TGTGCCAGCAGTTCCTTAACGACAGGGGACCCTAGCAATCAGCCCCAGCATTTT. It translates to CASSSLTTGDPSNQPQHF.